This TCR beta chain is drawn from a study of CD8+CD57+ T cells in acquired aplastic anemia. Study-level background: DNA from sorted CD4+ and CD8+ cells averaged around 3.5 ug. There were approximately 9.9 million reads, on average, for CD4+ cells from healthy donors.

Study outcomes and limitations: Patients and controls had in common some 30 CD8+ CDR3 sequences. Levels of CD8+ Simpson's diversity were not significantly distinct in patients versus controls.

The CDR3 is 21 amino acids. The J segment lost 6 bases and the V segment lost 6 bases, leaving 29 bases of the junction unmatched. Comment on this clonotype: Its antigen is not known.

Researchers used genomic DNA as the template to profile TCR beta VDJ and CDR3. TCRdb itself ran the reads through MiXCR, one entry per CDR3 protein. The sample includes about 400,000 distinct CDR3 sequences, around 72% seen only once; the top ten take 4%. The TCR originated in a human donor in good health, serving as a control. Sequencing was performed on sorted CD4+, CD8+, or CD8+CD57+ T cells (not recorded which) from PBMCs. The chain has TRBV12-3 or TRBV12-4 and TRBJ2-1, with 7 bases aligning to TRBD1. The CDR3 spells CASSHVPRSNRGIIRVNEQFF. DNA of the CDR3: TGTGCCAGCAGCCATGTCCCGAGGTCGAACAGGGGAATTATTAGGGTCAATGAGCAGTTCTTC.